One and the same sample provided the 5 T cell receptor beta chains below, sequenced in a study of blood T cell repertoires in COVID-19. The table came from immunoSEQ multiplex PCR; TCRdb's copy has only in-frame clones and leaves some out. The table has hundreds of thousands of clones, roughly 89% seen once. Sequenced material: PBMCs or T cells enriched from blood (not recorded which). The receptors were gathered from a man aged 30-40 years who had been exposed to COVID-19.

The chain recombines TRBV10-3 with TRBJ2-3, with D maybe TRBD2 (6 bases). Trimming left V 10 bases short and J 0 bases short, with 14 bases between. This CDR3 is 14 amino acids long. Germline CDR1 ENHRY, CDR2 SYGVKD. The CDR3 is CANYGGNSTDTQYF. The CDR3 nucleotides read TGTGCCAACTACGGGGGAAACAGCACAGATACGCAGTATTTT.

This chain uses TRBV12-3 or TRBV12-4 with TRBJ1-6; D remains unclear. This CDR3 contains 13 residues. V was trimmed by 3 bases and J by 9 bases, leaving 9 bases between them. The CDR3 sequence: CASSLAGGSPLHF. The CDR3 nucleotides are TGTGCCAGCAGTTTGGCGGGAGGTTCACCCCTCCACTTT.

V and J are TRBV6-1 and TRBJ1-5; D unclear. The CDR3 runs to 14 residues. The V end was cut by 3 bases, the J end by 6 bases, with 12 bases between. Per germline, CDR1 MNHNS and CDR2 SASEGT. In DNA, the CDR3 is TGTGCCAGCAGTGACGGTTTCGATTCTCAGCCCCAGCATTTT. Encoded protein: CASSDGFDSQPQHF.

As regards this clone: Because the CDR3 is missing its conserved closing phenylalanine or tryptophan, this is likely a read error. The DNA is left out, because the CDR3 cannot be placed on it with certainty; the CDR3 is given as TCRdb lists it. This chain uses TRBV19 with TRBJ1-1; the D call TRBD1 from the table was never checked on the DNA. The CDR3 extends over 10 residues, inclusive of both ends. The germline CDR1 and CDR2 sequences are LNHDA and SQIVND (reference sequence). CDR3 amino acids: CASSSGHYPI.

The rearrangement links TRBV10-3 to TRBJ2-3, with TRBD2 matching 11 bases. With 0 bases clipped from V and 1 base from J, the junction kept 3 bases outside the gene matches. CDR1 is ENHRY, CDR2 SYGVKD, per germline. The CDR3 is 17 amino acids. The DNA of the CDR3 is TGTGCCATCAGTGAGTCAATAGCGGGGGGGCGCACAGATACGCAGTATTTT. It specifies CAISESIAGGRTDTQYF.